A single sample gave rise to the 4 T cell receptor beta chains below, sequenced in a study of T cells in Graves' hyperthyroidism and ophthalmopathy (dated by TCRdb to the late 2010s). The library was generated by multiplex PCR. These reads were obtained on an Illumina HiSeq 2000. TCR beta CDR3 regions were amplified from RNA transcripts. A first-round RT-PCR of the TCR CDR3 used the HTBI primer set with the Qiagen OneStep RT-PCR kit. TCRdb applied fastp at Q25 and MiXCR to the public reads, then kept only in-frame beta chains. Rows with a matching CDR3 protein are joined into one entry that keeps the most common DNA and genes. The sample yields under 350,000 distinct CDR3 sequences; around 20% were counted once. Around 50% of the sample belongs to the ten largest clones. The specimen sequenced was blood. The receptors originated from a woman between 45 and 65 years old with Graves' hyperthyroidism.

This clonotype was observed many times. This rearrangement joins TRBV27 to TRBJ1-2; weak D call: TRBD1 (6 bases). Germline CDR1 is MNHEY and CDR2 is SMNVEV (reference sequence). The germline V and J ends were trimmed by 6 bases and 5 bases, with 25 bases remaining between them. This CDR3 spans 17 amino acids. Here the CDR3 reads CASSPTVQAGVSYGYTF. CDR3 coding DNA: TGTGCCAGCAGCCCGACAGTGCAGGCAGGGGTTAGTTATGGCTACACCTTC.

The V call is TRBV10-3, the J call TRBJ2-1, with TRBD1 matching 7 bases. Germline values: CDR1 ENHRY, CDR2 SYGVKD. The CDR3 consists of 14 residues. With V trimmed by 5 bases and J by 5 bases, 6 bases remained unmatched. CDR3 DNA: TGTGCCATCAGTTACGGGACAGCCAACAATGAGCAGTTCTTC. Translation: CAISYGTANNEQFF.

Many counts were recorded for this clonotype. This chain joins TRBV20-1 and TRBJ1-5; 9 bases match TRBD1. The CDR3 runs 16 residues. After removal of 1 base from V and 3 bases from J, the junction contained 7 bases not matched to a gene. Looked up from germline, CDR1 is DFQATT and CDR2 is SNEGSKA (reference sequence). Written as DNA, the CDR3 is TGCAGTGCTAGAGCCACAGGGGGCGATTTCAATCAGCCCCAGCATTTT. Protein sequence: CSARATGGDFNQPQHF.

This clonotype has a count of ten or more. The V call is TRBV6-2 or TRBV6-3, the J call TRBJ2-1; maybe TRBD2 (6 bases). The germline gives CDR1 MNHEY, CDR2 SVGEGT. Trimming took off 2 bases at V and 0 bases at J, with 20 bases between the two ends. This CDR3 contains 19 residues. CDR3 sequence: CASSYPRLVGRSSYNEQFF. As DNA, the CDR3 is TGTGCCAGCAGTTACCCCCGACTAGTTGGTAGAAGCTCCTACAATGAGCAGTTCTTC.